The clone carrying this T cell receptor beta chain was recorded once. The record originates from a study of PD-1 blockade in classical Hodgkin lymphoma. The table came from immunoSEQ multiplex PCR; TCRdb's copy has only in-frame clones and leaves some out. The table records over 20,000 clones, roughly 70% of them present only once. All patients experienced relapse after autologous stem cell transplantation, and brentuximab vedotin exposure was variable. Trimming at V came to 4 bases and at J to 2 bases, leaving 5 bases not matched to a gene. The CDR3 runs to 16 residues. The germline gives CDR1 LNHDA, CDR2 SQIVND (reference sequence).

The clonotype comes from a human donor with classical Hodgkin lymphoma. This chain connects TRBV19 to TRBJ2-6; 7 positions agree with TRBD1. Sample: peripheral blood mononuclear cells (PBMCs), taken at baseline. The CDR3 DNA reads TGTGCCAGTAGTACGAACAGGGGCCCTGGGGCCAACGTCCTGACTTTC. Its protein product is CASSTNRGPGANVLTF.